The rows below give T cell receptor beta chains drawn from one sample of a study of blood T cells in healthy people across ages. TCRdb recomputed calls from the 5' RACE reads with MiXCR, one row per CDR3 protein. The sample includes 780,000 or so distinct CDR3 sequences, approximately 60% seen only once; the top ten take under 30%. The sequencing sample was made of blood. The origin of the receptors is a man aged 35 to 55 in good health. The CDR3 runs from the conserved cysteine through the conserved F or W. D genes are given only for firm matches. Rows give clone size only sometimes, using once, few, many, or a class for an expanded clone.

>-|TRBJ2-5|TRBD2|TRBV12-3/TRBV12-4
TGTGCCAGCACCCCACTAGCGGGGGCCCGACAAGAGACCCAGTACTTC
CASTPLAGARQETQYF
>few|TRBJ2-7|-|TRBV20-1
TGCAGTGCTAGAGGATGGGGGGTCTCCTACGAGCAGTACTTC
CSARGWGVSYEQYF
>-|TRBJ2-1|-|TRBV20-1
TGCAGTGCTAGAGATAGGCGAGTCAGGGTGGATGAGCAGTTCTTC
CSARDRRVRVDEQFF
>-|TRBJ2-7|TRBD2|TRBV7-2
TGTGCCAGCAGTATACTAGCGGGCCAGAGTAGCTACGAGCAGTACTTC
CASSILAGQSSYEQYF
>-|TRBJ2-1|TRBD2|TRBV7-3
TGTGCCAGCAGCTTAGGCGGGACTAGCGGGAAGAGGGAGCAGTTCTTC
CASSLGGTSGKREQFF
>-|TRBJ2-1|TRBD1|TRBV29-1
TGCAGCGACAGGGGTGGCTATGAGCAGTTCTTC
CSDRGGYEQFF
>few|TRBJ2-7|TRBD2|TRBV10-2
TGCGCCAGCCGAGAGACTAGCGGGGGGGACTACGAGCAGTACTTC
CASRETSGGDYEQYF
>few|TRBJ2-7|-|TRBV9
TGTGCCAGCAGCGTAGCGGAGGGAACCTACGAGCAGTACTTC
CASSVAEGTYEQYF
>-|TRBJ1-6|TRBD1|TRBV5-1
TGCGCCAGCAGCGAATACAGGGGGCAGAGCTCCTATAATTCACCCCTCCACTTT
CASSEYRGQSSYNSPLHF
>-|TRBJ2-7|-|TRBV29-1
TGCAGCGTTAGGGACGGCTACGAGCAGTACTTC
CSVRDGYEQYF
>-|TRBJ2-5|-|TRBV27
TGTGCCAGCAGTTTAAGACCCATGGGCAACAATGAGCAGTACTTC
CASSLRPMGNNEQYF
>-|TRBJ1-2|-|TRBV27
TGTGCCAGCGGAGTAGTCGGTGGCTACACCTTC
CASGVVGGYTF
>-|TRBJ2-7|TRBD2|TRBV6-1
TGTGCCAGCAGAAGTAGCGGGAGGGCAGGAGAGCAGTACTTC
CASRSSGRAGEQYF
>few|TRBJ2-7|-|TRBV7-2
TGTGCCAGCAGCTTAATGGGGATATCATACGAGCAGTACTTC
CASSLMGISYEQYF
>-|TRBJ1-1|TRBD1|TRBV3-1
TGTGCCAGCAGCCCAAGCGTGACAGGGGGGACTGAAGCTTTCTTT
CASSPSVTGGTEAFF
>many|TRBJ2-5|-|TRBV28
TGTGCCAGCAGCTCAGCAGGGGAGACCCAGTACTTC
CASSSAGETQYF
>-|TRBJ2-3|TRBD1|TRBV5-1
TGCGCCAGCGCCCTTACAGGGGAAAGCACAGATACGCAGTATTTT
CASALTGESTDTQYF
>-|TRBJ2-4|TRBD1|TRBV6-5
TGTGCCAGCAGCCCCGACAGGGGGGTAGCCAAAAACATTCAGTACTTC
CASSPDRGVAKNIQYF
>once|TRBJ2-3|-|TRBV28
TGTGCCAGCAGTCCAGCGGAAAGCACAGATACGCAGTATTTT
CASSPAESTDTQYF
>-|TRBJ1-4|-|TRBV11-2
TGTGCCAGCAGCTTTTCCCGGCGGGCAGGGGCAAATGAAAAACTGTTTTTT
CASSFSRRAGANEKLFF
>-|TRBJ1-2|-|TRBV6-2/TRBV6-3
TGTGCCAGTAGTTACTCGAACTCAAGAAGAGCCTCCTATGGCTACACCTTC
CASSYSNSRRASYGYTF
>-|TRBJ1-3|-|TRBV27
TGTGCCAGCAGTTTGGGCACCGGGCCTGCTGGAAACACCATATATTTT
CASSLGTGPAGNTIYF
>-|TRBJ2-3|-|TRBV29-1
TGCAGCGTTGAAGATTCGGCCGAAGGTTGGATTGCGACAGATACGCAGTATTTT
CSVEDSAEGWIATDTQYF
>-|TRBJ2-4|-|TRBV6-5
TGTGCCAGCAGTACCCCTAGGAGTGTGACCAAAAACATTCAGTACTTC
CASSTPRSVTKNIQYF
>-|TRBJ1-1|-|TRBV20-1
TGCAGTGCCAGTAGCAGGGGCACTGAAGCTTTCTTT
CSASSRGTEAFF
>once|TRBJ2-5|TRBD2|TRBV6-5
TGTGCCAGCAGTTACGGCTCAGGGCGGGAGGAGACCCAGTACTTC
CASSYGSGREETQYF
>few|TRBJ2-1|-|TRBV10-3
TGTGCCATCAGTGGACAATCGGAGCCTACCTACAATGAGCAGTTCTTC
CAISGQSEPTYNEQFF